The rows below give T cell receptor beta chains drawn from one sample of a study of CD8 T cells in ankylosing spondylitis. TCRdb passed the 5' RACE reads through MiXCR, listing each CDR3 protein once. The table shows approximately 540,000 distinct CDR3 sequences, with approximately 12% occurring only once. The material sequenced was blood, either unsorted or a sorted T cell fraction (not recorded which). Every receptor here comes from a male donor with ankylosing spondylitis. Each CDR3 is given with its conserved first and last residue. The D gene is left open where the match is weak. Clone size is not always given. Where it is, it says once, few, many or a class for expanded clones.

- TRBJ2-1 TRBV24-1 few CATSDSSWEAPGEQFF TGTGCCACCAGTGATTCTTCATGGGAGGCACCCGGCGAGCAGTTCTTC
- TRBJ2-5 TRBV5-6 - CASSGQSQETQYF TGTGCCAGCAGCGGACAGAGTCAAGAGACCCAGTACTTC
- TRBJ2-4 TRBV7-8 few CASSLALGRNIQYF TGTGCCAGCAGCTTAGCGCTCGGTCGAAACATTCAGTACTTC
- TRBJ1-4 TRBV5-1 few CASSLDGTQTEKLFF TGCGCCAGCAGCTTGGACGGGACTCAGACTGAAAAACTGTTTTTT
- TRBJ2-3 TRBV12-3/TRBV12-4 many CASSAYRHHTDTQYF TGTGCCAGCAGTGCTTATCGGCACCACACAGATACGCAGTATTTT
- TRBJ1-1 TRBV18 - CASQTYREYTEAFF TGTGCCAGCCAAACCTACAGGGAGTACACTGAAGCTTTCTTT
- TRBJ2-4 TRBV5-1 few CASSLEFRGQRNIQYF TGCGCCAGCAGCTTGGAATTCAGAGGACAACGGAACATTCAGTACTTC
- TRBJ2-7 TRBV3-1 - CASSQDLRDYEQYF TGTGCCAGCAGCCAAGACCTCAGGGACTACGAGCAGTACTTC
- TRBJ1-2 TRBV5-5 - CASSLPWTDGYTF TGTGCCAGCAGCTTGCCTTGGACGGATGGCTACACCTTC
TRBD1 TRBJ2-1 TRBV24-1 - CATSEGDSRKFF TGTGCCACCAGTGAGGGGGACAGTCGGAAGTTCTTC
- TRBJ2-5 TRBV5-1 few CASSLQLSQETQYF TGCGCCAGCAGCTTACAGCTTTCCCAAGAGACCCAGTACTTC
TRBD1 TRBJ1-4 TRBV7-2 few CASSLTGFSGEKLFF TGTGCCAGCAGCTTGACAGGGTTTAGTGGTGAAAAACTGTTTTTT
TRBD2 TRBJ2-7 TRBV11-2 few CASSFGLVYEQYF TGTGCCAGCAGCTTCGGACTAGTCTACGAGCAGTACTTC
TRBD2 TRBJ2-3 TRBV20-1 - CSAGGGRGTDTQYF TGCAGTGCTGGGGGGGGGAGGGGCACAGATACGCAGTATTTT
- TRBJ2-1 TRBV20-1 many CSARDASGIHVDEQFF TGCAGTGCTAGAGATGCCTCCGGGATTCACGTCGATGAGCAGTTCTTC
- TRBJ2-5 TRBV20-1 - CSATIWDRIQETQYF TGCAGTGCTACGATCTGGGACCGCATCCAAGAGACCCAGTACTTC
TRBD1 TRBJ1-1 TRBV7-2 - CASSFSIGGREDETFF TGTGCCAGCAGCTTTTCTATAGGGGGCAGGGAGGATGAGACTTTCTTT
- TRBJ1-1 TRBV12-3/TRBV12-4 many CASSRNTGWNTEAFF TGTGCCAGCAGTCGTAATACAGGGTGGAACACTGAAGCTTTCTTT
TRBD2 TRBJ2-7 TRBV6-1 few CASRGLAGAPENSYEQYF TGTGCCAGCAGGGGACTAGCGGGGGCACCAGAGAACTCCTACGAGCAGTACTTC
- TRBJ1-1 TRBV18 many CASSPSVGGGTEAFF TGTGCCAGCTCCCCCTCCGTTGGGGGGGGCACTGAAGCTTTCTTT
TRBD1 TRBJ1-1 TRBV6-5 few CASSGRGREAFF TGTGCCAGCAGTGGCAGGGGGCGAGAAGCTTTCTTT
TRBD2 TRBJ2-3 TRBV20-1 - CSGLAGGTDTQYF TGCAGTGGACTAGCGGGAGGTACAGATACGCAGTATTTT
TRBD1 TRBJ1-5 TRBV10-1 few CANGQGNQPQHF TGCGCCAACGGACAGGGCAATCAGCCCCAGCATTTT
TRBD2 TRBJ2-1 TRBV6-4 - CASSFGTSGSTEQFF TGTGCCAGCAGTTTTGGGACTAGCGGGAGTACTGAGCAGTTCTTC
- TRBJ2-2 TRBV4-1 - CASSPEPLPGGGELFF TGCGCCAGCAGCCCTGAGCCCCTACCAGGTGGCGGGGAGCTGTTTTTT
TRBD2 TRBJ2-5 TRBV3-1 few CASSTGLADHQETQYF TGTGCCAGCAGCACGGGACTAGCGGATCACCAAGAGACCCAGTACTTC
TRBD1 TRBJ2-2 TRBV4-1 few CASSPWTGNPGELFF TGCGCCAGCAGCCCCTGGACAGGGAATCCCGGGGAGCTGTTTTTT